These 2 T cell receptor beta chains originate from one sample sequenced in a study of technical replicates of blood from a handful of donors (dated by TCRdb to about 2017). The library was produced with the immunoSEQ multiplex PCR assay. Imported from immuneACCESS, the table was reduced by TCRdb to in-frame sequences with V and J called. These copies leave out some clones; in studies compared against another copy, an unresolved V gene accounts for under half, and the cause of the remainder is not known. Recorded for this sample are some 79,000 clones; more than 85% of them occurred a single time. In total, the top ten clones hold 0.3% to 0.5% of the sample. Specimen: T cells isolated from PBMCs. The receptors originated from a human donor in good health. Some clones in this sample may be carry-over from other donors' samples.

The CDR3 sequence is CASSFGTRNTGELFF. CDR3 DNA: TGTGCCAGCAGCTTCGGGACAAGGAACACCGGGGAGCTGTTTTTT. This chain joins TRBV7-6 and TRBJ2-2; D possibly corresponds to TRBD1 (6 bases). Trimming cost V 3 bases and J 1 base, with 9 bases left between them. CDR1 is SGHVS, CDR2 FNYEAQ, per germline. This CDR3 has 15 amino acids.

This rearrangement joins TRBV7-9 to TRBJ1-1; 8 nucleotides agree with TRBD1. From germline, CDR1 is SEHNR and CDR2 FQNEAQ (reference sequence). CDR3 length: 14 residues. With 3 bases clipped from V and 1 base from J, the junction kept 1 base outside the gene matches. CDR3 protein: CASSLQGANTEAFF. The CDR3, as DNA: TGTGCCAGCAGCTTGCAGGGGGCGAACACTGAAGCTTTCTTT.